This is a list of T cell receptor beta chains from one sample in a study of OX40 agonist ivuxolimab in advanced cancers. Profiled with immunoSEQ multiplex PCR; TCRdb holds only in-frame clones, not every one. The sample consists of around 65,000 clones, 75% to 95% of them appearing once. The specimen was CD4+ or CD8+ T cells sorted from blood, collected in a trial of the OX40 agonist ivuxolimab. Source of these receptors: an adult with an advanced solid tumor such as melanoma, head and neck, liver or kidney cancer. Each CDR3 is given with its conserved first and last residue. The order of the fields is V gene, J gene, clone size, D gene, CDR3 protein, CDR3 DNA. A D gene is named only where the DNA matches it firmly. Clone size is shown for a subset of rows, as once, few, many or a class of expanded clone.

v_call: TRBV27
j_call: TRBJ2-5
clone_size: .
d_call: TRBD1
cdr3_aa: CASSLAGGETQYF
cdr3_nt: TGTGCCAGCAGTTTAGCAGGGGGCGAGACCCAGTACTTC

v_call: TRBV19
j_call: TRBJ2-1
clone_size: .
d_call: .
cdr3_aa: CASSIVSNEQFF
cdr3_nt: TGTGCCAGTAGTATAGTAAGCAATGAGCAGTTCTTC

v_call: TRBV6-5
j_call: TRBJ1-4
clone_size: .
d_call: .
cdr3_aa: CASSYSFGGRGEKLFF
cdr3_nt: TGTGCCAGCAGTTACTCTTTCGGGGGTAGGGGTGAAAAACTGTTTTTT

v_call: TRBV7-8
j_call: TRBJ2-1
clone_size: .
d_call: .
cdr3_aa: CASSHGVNEQFF
cdr3_nt: TGTGCCAGCAGCCATGGGGTCAATGAGCAGTTCTTC

v_call: TRBV14
j_call: TRBJ1-5
clone_size: .
d_call: TRBD1
cdr3_aa: CASSRTGSNQPQHF
cdr3_nt: TGTGCCAGCAGCCGGACAGGGTCAAATCAGCCCCAGCATTTT

v_call: TRBV6-1
j_call: TRBJ2-5
clone_size: .
d_call: TRBD1
cdr3_aa: CASSEVVGQGAETQYF
cdr3_nt: TGTGCCAGCAGTGAAGTGGTAGGACAGGGGGCCGAGACCCAGTACTTC

v_call: TRBV5-8
j_call: TRBJ1-2
clone_size: .
d_call: .
cdr3_aa: CASPGVPPNYGYTF
cdr3_nt: TGTGCCAGCCCCGGGGTGCCCCCCAACTATGGCTACACCTTC

v_call: TRBV7-8
j_call: TRBJ1-5
clone_size: once
d_call: .
cdr3_aa: CASSSKIGQPQHF
cdr3_nt: TGTGCCAGCAGCTCGAAGATCGGTCAGCCCCAGCATTTT

v_call: TRBV27
j_call: TRBJ2-1
clone_size: .
d_call: .
cdr3_aa: CASSPFSGTYNEQFF
cdr3_nt: TGTGCCAGCAGTCCCTTTTCGGGAACCTACAATGAGCAGTTCTTC

v_call: TRBV27
j_call: TRBJ2-1
clone_size: .
d_call: .
cdr3_aa: CASAAAGRRNEQFF
cdr3_nt: TGTGCCAGCGCGGCGGCGGGAAGGAGGAATGAGCAGTTCTTC